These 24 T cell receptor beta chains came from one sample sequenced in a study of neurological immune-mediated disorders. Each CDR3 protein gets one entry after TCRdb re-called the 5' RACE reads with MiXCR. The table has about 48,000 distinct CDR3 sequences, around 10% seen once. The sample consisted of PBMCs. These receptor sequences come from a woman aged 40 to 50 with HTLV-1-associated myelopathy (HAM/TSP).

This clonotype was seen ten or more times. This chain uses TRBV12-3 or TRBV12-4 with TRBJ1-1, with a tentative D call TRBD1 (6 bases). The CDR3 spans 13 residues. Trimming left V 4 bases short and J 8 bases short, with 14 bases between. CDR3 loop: CASSSNRQAEAFF. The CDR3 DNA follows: TGTGCCAGCAGTTCCAACCGACAGGCAGAAGCTTTCTTT.

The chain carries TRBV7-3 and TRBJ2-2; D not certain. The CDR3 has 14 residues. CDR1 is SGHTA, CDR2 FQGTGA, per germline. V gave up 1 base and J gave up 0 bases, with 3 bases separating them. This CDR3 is CASSLIANTGELFF. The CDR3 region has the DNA TGTGCCAGCAGCTTAATTGCGAACACCGGGGAGCTGTTTTTT.

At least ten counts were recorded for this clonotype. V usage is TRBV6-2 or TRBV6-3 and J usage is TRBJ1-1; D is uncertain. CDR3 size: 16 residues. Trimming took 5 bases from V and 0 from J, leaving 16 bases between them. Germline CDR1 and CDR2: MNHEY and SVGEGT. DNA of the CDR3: TGTGCCAGCAGTCTGTTAAGACCGAGACTGAACACTGAAGCTTTCTTT. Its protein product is CASSLLRPRLNTEAFF.

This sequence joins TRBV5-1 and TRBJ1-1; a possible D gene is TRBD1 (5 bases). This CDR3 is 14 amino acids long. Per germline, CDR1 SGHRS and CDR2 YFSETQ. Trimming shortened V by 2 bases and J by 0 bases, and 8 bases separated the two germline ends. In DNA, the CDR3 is TGCGCCAGCAGCTTCCGACAGATGAACACTGAAGCTTTCTTT. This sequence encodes CASSFRQMNTEAFF.

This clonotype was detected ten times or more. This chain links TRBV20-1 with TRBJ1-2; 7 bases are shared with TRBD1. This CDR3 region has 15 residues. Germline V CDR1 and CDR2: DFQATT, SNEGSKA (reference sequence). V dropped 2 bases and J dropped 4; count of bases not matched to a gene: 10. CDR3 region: CSARTDRVTGYGYTF. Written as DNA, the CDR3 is TGCAGTGCTAGAACCGACAGGGTGACGGGCTATGGCTACACCTTC.

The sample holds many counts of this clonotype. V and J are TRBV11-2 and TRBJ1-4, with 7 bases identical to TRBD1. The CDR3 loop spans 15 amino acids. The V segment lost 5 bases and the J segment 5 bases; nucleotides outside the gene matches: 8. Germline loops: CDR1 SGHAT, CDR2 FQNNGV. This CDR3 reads CASSPRQGTNEKLFF. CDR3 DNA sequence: TGTGCCAGCAGCCCAAGACAGGGTACGAATGAAAAACTGTTTTTT.

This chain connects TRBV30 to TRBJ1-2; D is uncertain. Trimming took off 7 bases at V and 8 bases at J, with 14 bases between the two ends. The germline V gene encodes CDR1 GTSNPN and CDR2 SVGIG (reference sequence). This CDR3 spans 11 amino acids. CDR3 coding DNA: TGTGCCTACATCCCAATGCGGGGCTACACCTTC. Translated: CAYIPMRGYTF.

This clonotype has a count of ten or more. The CDR3 DNA reads as TGTGCCAGCAGCCCCGAGACGTATAGGGGTGAGCAGTTCTTC. It is translated as CASSPETYRGEQFF. V usage is TRBV12-3 or TRBV12-4 and J usage is TRBJ2-1, with a tentative D call TRBD1 (5 bases). V lost 6 bases to trimming and J lost 9 bases, with 18 bases between them. The CDR3 spans 14 residues.

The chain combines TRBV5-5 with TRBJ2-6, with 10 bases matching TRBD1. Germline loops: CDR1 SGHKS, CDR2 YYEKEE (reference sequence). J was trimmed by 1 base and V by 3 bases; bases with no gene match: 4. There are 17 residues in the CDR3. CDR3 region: CASSWGTGESGANVLTF. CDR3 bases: TGTGCCAGCAGCTGGGGGACAGGGGAATCTGGGGCCAACGTCCTGACTTTC.

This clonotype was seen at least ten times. The CDR3 protein is CASSLYVGVYYEQYF. The DNA of the CDR3 is TGTGCCAGCAGCTTATACGTGGGGGTATACTACGAGCAGTACTTC. The V gene is TRBV11-2, the J gene TRBJ2-7, with D perhaps given as TRBD1 or TRBD2 (5 bases each). The CDR3 runs to 15 residues. Trimming shortened V by 2 bases and J by 3 bases, and 14 bases separated the two germline ends. CDR1 SGHAT and CDR2 FQNNGV come from the germline V gene. The full variable domain, rest sourced from reference TRBV11-2 and TRBJ2-7, is EAGVAQSPRYKIIEKRQSVAFWCNPISGHATLYWYQQILGQGPKLLIQFQNNGVVDDSQLPKDRFSAERLKGVDSTLKIQPAKLEDSAVYLCASSLYVGVYYEQYFGPGTRLTVT.

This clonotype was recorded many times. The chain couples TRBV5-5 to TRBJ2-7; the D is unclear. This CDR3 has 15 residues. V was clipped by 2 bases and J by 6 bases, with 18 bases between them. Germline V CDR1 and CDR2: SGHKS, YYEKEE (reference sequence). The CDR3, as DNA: TGTGCCAGCAGCTTTAACTTCTTGGCCGGCGGCGAGCAGTACTTC. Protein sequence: CASSFNFLAGGEQYF.

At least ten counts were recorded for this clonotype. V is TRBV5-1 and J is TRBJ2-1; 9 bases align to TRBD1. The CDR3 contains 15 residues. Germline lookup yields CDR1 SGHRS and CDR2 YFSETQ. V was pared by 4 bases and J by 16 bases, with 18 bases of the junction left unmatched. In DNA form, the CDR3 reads TGCGCCAGCAGCACCGGACAGGGGTGGGACAATGCGAAATTCTTC. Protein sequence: CASSTGQGWDNAKFF.

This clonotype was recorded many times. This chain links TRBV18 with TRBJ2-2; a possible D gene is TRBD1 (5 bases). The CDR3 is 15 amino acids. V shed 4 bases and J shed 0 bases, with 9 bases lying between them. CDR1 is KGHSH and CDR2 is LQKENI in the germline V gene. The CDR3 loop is CASSLGPTNTGELFF. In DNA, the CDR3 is TGTGCCAGCTCACTGGGGCCCACGAACACCGGGGAGCTGTTTTTT.

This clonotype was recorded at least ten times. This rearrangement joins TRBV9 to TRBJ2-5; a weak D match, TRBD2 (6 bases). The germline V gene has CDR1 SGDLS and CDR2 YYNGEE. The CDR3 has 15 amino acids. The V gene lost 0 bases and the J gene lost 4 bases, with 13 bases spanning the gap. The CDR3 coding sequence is TGTGCCAGCAGCGTAGCTGTGACTAGTGGAGAGACCCAGTACTTC. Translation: CASSVAVTSGETQYF.

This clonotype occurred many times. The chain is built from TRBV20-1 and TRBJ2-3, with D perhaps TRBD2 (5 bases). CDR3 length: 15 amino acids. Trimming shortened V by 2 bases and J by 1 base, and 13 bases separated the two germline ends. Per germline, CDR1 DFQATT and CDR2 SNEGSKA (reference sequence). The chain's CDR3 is CSARPWTRRTDTQYF. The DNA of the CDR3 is TGCAGTGCTAGACCCTGGACTCGTCGCACAGATACGCAGTATTTT.

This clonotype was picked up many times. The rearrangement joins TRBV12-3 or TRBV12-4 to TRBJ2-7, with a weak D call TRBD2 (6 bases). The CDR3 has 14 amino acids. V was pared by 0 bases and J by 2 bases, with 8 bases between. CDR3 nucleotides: TGTGCCAGCAGTTTAGCGGAGGGGACCTACGAGCAGTACTTC. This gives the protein CASSLAEGTYEQYF.

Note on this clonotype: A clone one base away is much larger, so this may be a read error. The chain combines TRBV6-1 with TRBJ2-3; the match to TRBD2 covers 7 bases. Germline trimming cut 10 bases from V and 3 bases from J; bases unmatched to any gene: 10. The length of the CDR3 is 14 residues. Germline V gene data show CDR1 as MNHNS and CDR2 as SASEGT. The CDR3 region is CATSGLDATDTQYF. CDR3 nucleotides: TGTGCCACCTCCGGACTAGACGCTACAGATACGCAGTATTTT.

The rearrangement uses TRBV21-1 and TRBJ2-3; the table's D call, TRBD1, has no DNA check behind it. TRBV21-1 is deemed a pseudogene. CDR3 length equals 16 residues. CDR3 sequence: CASSDPVTQNTDTQYF. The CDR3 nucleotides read TGTGCCAGCAGCGACCCGGTCACACAGAACACAGATACGCAGTATTTT.

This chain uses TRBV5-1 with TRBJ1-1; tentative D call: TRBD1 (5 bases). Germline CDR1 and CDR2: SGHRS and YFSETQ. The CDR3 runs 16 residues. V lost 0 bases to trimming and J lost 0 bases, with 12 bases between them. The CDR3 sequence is CASSLAAGIMNTEAFF. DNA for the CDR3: TGCGCCAGCAGCTTGGCGGCAGGGATCATGAACACTGAAGCTTTCTTT.

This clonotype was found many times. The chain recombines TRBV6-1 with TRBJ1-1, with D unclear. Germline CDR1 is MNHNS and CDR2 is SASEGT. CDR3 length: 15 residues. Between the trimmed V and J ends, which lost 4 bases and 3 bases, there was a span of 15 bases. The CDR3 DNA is TGTGCCAGCAGTGGGTTAAGGGCGCAGGACACTGAAGCTTTCTTT. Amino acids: CASSGLRAQDTEAFF.

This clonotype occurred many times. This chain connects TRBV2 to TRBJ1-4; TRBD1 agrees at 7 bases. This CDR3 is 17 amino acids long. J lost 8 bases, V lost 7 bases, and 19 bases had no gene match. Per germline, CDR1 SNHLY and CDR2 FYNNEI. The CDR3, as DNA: TGTGCCAGCAACATTCAACTGGGACAGCTTAATGAGGAAAAACTGTTTTTT. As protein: CASNIQLGQLNEEKLFF.

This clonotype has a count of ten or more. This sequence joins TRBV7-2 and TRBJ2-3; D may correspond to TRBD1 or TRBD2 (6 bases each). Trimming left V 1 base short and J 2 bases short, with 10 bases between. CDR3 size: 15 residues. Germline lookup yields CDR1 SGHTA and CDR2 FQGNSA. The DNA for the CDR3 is TGTGCCAGCAGCTTAGTAGGGGGGCACACAGATACGCAGTATTTT. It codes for CASSLVGGHTDTQYF.

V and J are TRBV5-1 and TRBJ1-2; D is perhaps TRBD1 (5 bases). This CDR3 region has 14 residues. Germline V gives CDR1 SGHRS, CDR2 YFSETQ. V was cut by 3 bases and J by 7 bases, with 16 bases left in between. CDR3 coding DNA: TGCGCCAGCAGCTCCAGCCAGACACAGGCTGGCTACACCTTC. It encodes CASSSSQTQAGYTF.

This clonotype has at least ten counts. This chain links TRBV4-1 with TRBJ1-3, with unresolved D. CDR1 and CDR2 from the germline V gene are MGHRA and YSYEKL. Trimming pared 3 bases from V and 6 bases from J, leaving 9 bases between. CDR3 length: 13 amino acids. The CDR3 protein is CASSHPRENTIYF. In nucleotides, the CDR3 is TGCGCCAGCAGCCATCCACGGGAAAACACCATATATTTT.